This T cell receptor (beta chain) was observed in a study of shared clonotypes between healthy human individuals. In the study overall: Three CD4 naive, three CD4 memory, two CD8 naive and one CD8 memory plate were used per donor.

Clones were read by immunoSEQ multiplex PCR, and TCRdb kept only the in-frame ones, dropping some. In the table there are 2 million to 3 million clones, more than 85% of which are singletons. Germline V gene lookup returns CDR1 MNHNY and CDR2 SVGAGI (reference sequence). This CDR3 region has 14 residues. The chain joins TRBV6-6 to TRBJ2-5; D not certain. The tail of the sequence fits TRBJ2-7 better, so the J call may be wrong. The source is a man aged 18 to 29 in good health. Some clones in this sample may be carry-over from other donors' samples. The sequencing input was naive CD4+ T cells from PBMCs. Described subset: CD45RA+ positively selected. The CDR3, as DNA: TGTGCCAGCAGTTATAGGGCAGGAACCTACGAGCAGTACTTC. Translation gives CASSYRAGTYEQYF.